The next 16 T cell receptor beta chains were all read from a single sample in a study of T cell responses to AZD1222 COVID-19 vaccine. TCRdb's copy holds only in-frame clones and misses some; the assay was immunoSEQ multiplex PCR. The table records more than 95,000 clones, less than 90% of them present only once. The source was peripheral blood, collected on day 0 of AZD1222 vaccination. The receptors shown here come from an adult in good health.

This clone was seen just once. The V gene is TRBV7-8, the J gene TRBJ1-2; D is ambiguous. CDR3 size: 12 residues. Germline V lookup: CDR1 SGHVS, CDR2 FQNEAQ. V lost 1 base, J lost 4 bases, and 4 bases lay in between. The CDR3 DNA reads as TGTGCCAGCAGCTTAGAGAGCTATGGCTACACCTTC. Translated: CASSLESYGYTF.

The chain has TRBV4-2 and TRBJ1-1; D possibly corresponds to TRBD1 (6 bases). Germline assignment: CDR1 LGHNA and CDR2 YNFKEQ. The CDR3 loop spans 15 amino acids. Trimming left V 5 bases short and J 4 bases short, with 17 bases between. For the CDR3, the DNA is TGTGCCAGCAGCGCCCGGGACAAGGCGGGCACTGAAGCTTTCTTT. Protein product: CASSARDKAGTEAFF.

The chain has TRBV5-1 and TRBJ2-3; D is unclear. This CDR3 comprises 12 residues. Trimming left V 4 bases short and J 0 bases short, with 3 bases between. The germline V gene encodes CDR1 SGHRS and CDR2 YFSETQ. CDR3 in amino acids: CASSPSTDTQYF. As DNA, the CDR3 is TGCGCCAGCAGCCCCAGCACAGATACGCAGTATTTT.

The chain recombines TRBV10-3 with TRBJ1-2; 7 bases are shared with TRBD1. CDR1 ENHRY and CDR2 SYGVKD come from the germline V gene. Trimming at V came to 0 bases and at J to 7 bases, leaving 2 bases not matched to a gene. The CDR3 runs 13 residues. The CDR3 DNA reads as TGTGCCATCAGTGAGTCGACAGGGTCTGGCTACACCTTC. This translates into CAISESTGSGYTF.

This CDR3 reads CASSWGQFTDTQYF. Here the CDR3 DNA reads TGCGCCAGCAGTTGGGGACAGTTCACAGATACGCAGTATTTT. This chain links TRBV5-1 with TRBJ2-3; the match to TRBD1 covers 7 bases. The CDR3 runs 14 residues. Looked up from germline, CDR1 is SGHRS and CDR2 is YFSETQ. J was trimmed by 2 bases and V by 5 bases; bases with no gene match: 5.

This chain connects TRBV10-3 to TRBJ1-1; the D is unclear. V was shortened by 3 bases and J by 11 bases, with 10 bases between the two germline ends. Germline V gene lookup returns CDR1 ENHRY and CDR2 SYGVKD. This CDR3 comprises 11 residues. CDR3 loop: CAISDSSRAFF. The CDR3 nucleotides are TGTGCCATCAGTGACTCTTCGCGGGCTTTCTTT.

CDR3 amino acids: CASSYAGTSVYEQYF. CDR3 bases: TGTGCCAGCAGTTACGCCGGGACTAGCGTCTACGAGCAGTACTTC. The gene calls are TRBV6-2 or TRBV6-3 and TRBJ2-7, with 10 bases aligning to TRBD2. Germline lookup yields CDR1 MNHEY and CDR2 SVGEGT. The CDR3 spans 15 residues. Unmatched junction bases numbered 4, after V lost 2 bases and J lost 3 bases.

This CDR3 reads CASSHRQGDQPQHF. In DNA form, the CDR3 reads TGCGCCAGCAGCCACAGACAGGGTGATCAGCCCCAGCATTTT. The V and J genes are TRBV4-1 and TRBJ1-5; TRBD1 matches 7 bases. V shed 3 bases and J 5 bases; nucleotides not matched to a gene: 4. Germline V gene sequence: CDR1 MGHRA, CDR2 YSYEKL. The CDR3 is 14 amino acids.

This rearrangement joins TRBV5-1 to TRBJ2-4, with 8 positions matching TRBD1. Germline trimming cut 4 bases from V and 8 bases from J; bases unmatched to any gene: 11. The CDR3 is made up of 15 amino acids. Germline CDR1 and CDR2: SGHRS and YFSETQ. CDR3: CASSDDRGSGDIQYF. DNA of the CDR3: TGCGCCAGCAGCGACGACAGGGGAAGTGGTGACATTCAGTACTTC.

The count of this clone is one. The CDR3 loop reads CASSYLSGEYNEQFF. CDR3 nucleotides: TGTGCCAGCAGTTATTTAAGCGGGGAGTACAATGAGCAGTTCTTC. The chain uses TRBV6-2 or TRBV6-3 and TRBJ2-1, with TRBD2 matching over 7 bases. From germline, CDR1 is MNHEY and CDR2 SVGEGT. There are 15 residues in the CDR3. The ends lost 3 bases at V and 4 bases at J; junction bases unmatched: 6.

This sequence joins TRBV24-1 and TRBJ1-2; 7 bases agree with TRBD1. The CDR3 is made up of 12 amino acids. V was clipped by 9 bases and J by 4 bases; unmatched bases: 4. The germline CDR1 and CDR2 sequences are KGHDR and SFDVKD. The CDR3 DNA sequence: TGTGCCACCGGGGACAGAGTCTATGGCTACACCTTC. Translation gives CATGDRVYGYTF.

This clone has a single count. The chain combines TRBV9 with TRBJ2-1; D may be TRBD2 (6 bases). This CDR3 has 15 residues. Trimming removed 2 bases from V and 3 bases from J, with 12 bases in between. The germline V gene encodes CDR1 SGDLS and CDR2 YYNGEE. The CDR3 bases are TGTGCCAGCAGCGTGGGCGGGACTTTCTACAATGAGCAGTTCTTC. Its protein is CASSVGGTFYNEQFF.

The gene calls are TRBV11-2 and TRBJ1-6; D perhaps matches TRBD1 (5 bases). The ends were cut back, 5 bases at V and 7 bases at J, with 18 bases in the middle. Germline values: CDR1 SGHAT, CDR2 FQNNGV. This CDR3 has 16 amino acids. DNA of the CDR3: TGTGCCAGCAGCGACCCGTCCGGGACTGGGAATTCACCCCTCCACTTT. Amino acids: CASSDPSGTGNSPLHF.

V usage is TRBV7-6 and J usage is TRBJ2-3, with a possible D match to TRBD2 (6 bases). The germline gives CDR1 SGHVS, CDR2 FNYEAQ. The CDR3 length is 15 residues. Trimming took off 5 bases at V and 6 bases at J, with 18 bases between the two ends. The CDR3 protein is CASSQTIAVADTQYF. The DNA for the CDR3 is TGTGCCAGCAGCCAAACAATAGCGGTGGCCGATACGCAGTATTTT. Full variable domain (remainder filled in from reference TRBV7-6 and TRBJ2-3): GAGVSQSPRYKVTKRGQDVALRCDPISGHVSLYWYRQALGQGPEFLTYFNYEAQQDKSGLPNDRFSAERPEGSISTLTIQRTEQRDSAMYRCASSQTIAVADTQYFGPGTRLTVL.

V and J are TRBV27 and TRBJ1-5, with 8 bases that match TRBD1. The CDR3 is made up of 13 amino acids. V lost 5 bases, J lost 7 bases, and 4 bases stayed unmatched. CDR1 is MNHEY and CDR2 is SMNVEV in the germline V gene (reference sequence). Written as DNA, the CDR3 is TGTGCCAGCAGTCCCGACAGGGGACAGCCCCAGCATTTT. This gives the protein CASSPDRGQPQHF.

V gene TRBV7-8 combines with J gene TRBJ2-3, with 9 nucleotides matching TRBD1. The CDR3 is 15 amino acids. Unmatched junction bases numbered 7, after V lost 5 bases and J lost 4 bases. The germline CDR1 and CDR2 sequences are SGHVS and FQNEAQ. CDR3: CASSHGTGIPDTQYF. The DNA for the CDR3 is TGTGCCAGCAGCCACGGGACAGGGATCCCAGATACGCAGTATTTT.